One and the same sample provided the 22 T cell receptor beta chains below, sequenced in a study of T cell responses to AZD1222 COVID-19 vaccine. Measured with immunoSEQ multiplex PCR; TCRdb has only the in-frame clones, and not every one. In the table there are some 120,000 clones, more than 85% of which are singletons. The sample in question was peripheral blood, obtained on day 0 of MenACWY control vaccination. These receptors were collected from an adult in good health.

This chain uses TRBV9 with TRBJ1-3; D unclear. This CDR3 has 13 amino acids. Per the germline V gene, CDR1 is SGDLS and CDR2 is YYNGEE. Between the trimmed V and J ends, which lost 0 bases and 4 bases, there was a span of 5 bases. CDR3 protein: CASSVELGNTIYF. The DNA for the CDR3 is TGTGCCAGCAGCGTAGAGCTGGGAAACACCATATATTTT.

The rearrangement joins TRBV5-5 to TRBJ1-5, with D perhaps TRBD1 (5 bases). The CDR3 runs to 14 residues. The germline V gene has CDR1 SGHKS and CDR2 YYEKEE (reference sequence). V was cut by 4 bases and J by 1 base, with 9 bases left in between. CDR3 DNA: TGTGCCAGCAGCCTCCGACAGAGCAATCAGCCCCAGCATTTT. Residues: CASSLRQSNQPQHF.

The rearrangement links TRBV30 to TRBJ2-7; D is unclear. The germline V and J ends were trimmed by 5 bases and 0 bases, with 5 bases remaining between them. There are 11 residues in the CDR3. Germline-derived CDR1 and CDR2 are GTSNPN and SVGIG (reference sequence). The CDR3, as DNA: TGTGCCTGGGGGAACTCCTACGAGCAGTACTTC. Translating it yields CAWGNSYEQYF.

This chain uses TRBV4-2 with TRBJ2-7, with 11 bases lining up with TRBD2. Germline CDR1 LGHNA, CDR2 YNFKEQ. V dropped 0 bases and J dropped 5; count of bases not matched to a gene: 6. This CDR3 is built from 16 residues. The CDR3 sequence is CASSQDPGLAADEQYF. The CDR3 nucleotides are TGTGCCAGCAGCCAAGACCCGGGACTAGCGGCGGACGAGCAGTACTTC.

The rearrangement uses TRBV15 and TRBJ1-5; D is uncertain. Germline CDR1 LNHNV, CDR2 YYDKDF (reference sequence). The CDR3 consists of 13 residues. Trimming removed 1 base from V and 5 bases from J, with 6 bases in between. For the CDR3, the DNA is TGTGCCACCAGCAGAGCACTCTATCAGCCCCAGCATTTT. Residues: CATSRALYQPQHF.

This sequence joins TRBV11-1 and TRBJ2-3, with 8 bases fitting TRBD1. Germline loops: CDR1 SGHAT, CDR2 FQDESV (reference sequence). The CDR3 loop spans 13 amino acids. The V segment lost 10 bases and the J segment 4 bases; nucleotides outside the gene matches: 7. This chain's CDR3 is CATRTGPPDTQYF. DNA of the CDR3: TGTGCCACCCGGACAGGGCCCCCAGATACGCAGTATTTT. The full variable domain, rest sourced from reference TRBV11-1 and TRBJ2-3, is EAEVAQSPRYKITEKSQAVAFWCDPISGHATLYWYRQILGQGPELLVQFQDESVVDDSQLPKDRFSAERLKGVDSTLKIQPAELGDSAMYLCATRTGPPDTQYFGPGTRLTVL.

This clone has more than one count but fewer than ten. The V gene is TRBV7-8, the J gene TRBJ2-1; no clear D gene. The CDR3 has 17 amino acids. Trimming took off 5 bases at V and 2 bases at J, with 19 bases between the two ends. Germline values: CDR1 SGHVS, CDR2 FQNEAQ. In DNA, the CDR3 is TGTGCCAGCAGCCCAAACCCCCTTGCGGCCCCCTACAATGAGCAGTTCTTC. Amino acid sequence: CASSPNPLAAPYNEQFF.

The chain combines TRBV4-2 with TRBJ2-7, with 11 positions matching TRBD1. Germline assignment: CDR1 LGHNA and CDR2 YNFKEQ. CDR3 length: 16 residues. After removal of 4 bases from V and 2 bases from J, the junction contained 7 bases not matched to a gene. As DNA, the CDR3 is TGTGCCAGCAGCCCAGAGCTGGGACAGGGGGCCTACGAGCAGTACTTC. It is translated as CASSPELGQGAYEQYF.

The gene calls are TRBV5-8 and TRBJ2-3; D not resolved. Germline CDR1 reads SGHTS; CDR2 reads YDEGEE. There are 14 residues in the CDR3. V was pared by 2 bases and J by 0 bases, with 7 bases between. The CDR3: CASSFLPSTDTQYF. CDR3 DNA sequence: TGTGCCAGCAGCTTTCTACCTAGCACAGATACGCAGTATTTT.

This chain connects TRBV6-5 to TRBJ1-4; D possibly corresponds to TRBD1 (6 bases). Germline V lookup: CDR1 MNHEY, CDR2 SVGAGI. The CDR3 contains 16 residues. The V gene lost 2 bases and the J gene lost 8 bases, with 18 bases spanning the gap. CDR3 DNA sequence: TGTGCCAGCAGTTACGTTCGGGGGGCGCGAGAGGAAAAACTGTTTTTT. Protein sequence: CASSYVRGAREEKLFF.

The chain is built from TRBV24-1 and TRBJ2-7, with 8 bases aligning to TRBD1. The length of the CDR3 is 18 residues. Germline V CDR1 and CDR2: KGHDR, SFDVKD. J lost 3 bases, V lost 3 bases, and 15 bases had no gene match. The CDR3 protein is CATSDGGRGRNGFYEQYF. In DNA form, the CDR3 reads TGTGCCACCAGTGATGGGGGCAGGGGGCGAAATGGTTTCTACGAGCAGTACTTC.

V usage is TRBV6-5 and J usage is TRBJ2-7; 8 positions agree with TRBD1. Germline V gene data show CDR1 as MNHEY and CDR2 as SVGAGI. Trimming took 6 bases from V and 5 from J; bases not matched to a gene: 12. This CDR3 spans 15 amino acids. CDR3 sequence reads: CASRSDRGVGNEQYF. The CDR3 DNA is TGTGCCAGCAGGTCTGACAGGGGTGTAGGCAACGAGCAGTACTTC.

CDR3 amino acids: CASSATGGVSNEQFF. For the CDR3, the DNA is TGTGCCAGCAGCGCGACAGGGGGCGTAAGCAATGAGCAGTTCTTC. V gene TRBV7-3 combines with J gene TRBJ2-1; TRBD1 matches at 10 bases. After removal of 5 bases from V and 6 bases from J, the junction contained 7 bases not matched to a gene. In germline, CDR1 is SGHTA, CDR2 FQGTGA. This CDR3 contains 15 residues.

There are a few counts of this clone. The genes are TRBV6-5 and TRBJ2-5; the match to TRBD2 covers 13 bases. CDR3 length: 15 residues. In germline, CDR1 is MNHEY, CDR2 SVGAGI. J lost 10 bases, V lost 6 bases, and 11 bases had no gene match. The CDR3 nucleotides read TGTGCCAGCAGCTTGGGACTAGCGGGAACCAGGGACCAGTACTTC. Protein sequence: CASSLGLAGTRDQYF.

The count of this clone is one. The chain combines TRBV7-9 with TRBJ1-1, with D uncertain. V was shortened by 1 base and J by 2 bases, with 2 bases between the two germline ends. Germline V gene sequence: CDR1 SEHNR, CDR2 FQNEAQ (reference sequence). The CDR3 extends over 12 amino acids. The CDR3 loop is CASSLVNTEAFF. CDR3 in DNA: TGTGCCAGCAGCTTAGTTAACACTGAAGCTTTCTTT.

V usage is TRBV19 and J usage is TRBJ1-2; TRBD1 might be the D (6 bases). CDR1 and CDR2 (germline): LNHDA, SQIVND (reference sequence). V gave up 7 bases and J gave up 6 bases, with 24 bases separating them. This CDR3 contains 16 residues. CDR3 bases: TGTGCCAGTACCTCTCAACCCCGGGGGCAGGGCGATGGCTACACCTTC. This codes for CASTSQPRGQGDGYTF.

CDR3 nucleotide sequence: TGTGCCAGCAGTTCGCAGTATAGGGACAATGAGCAGTTCTTC. This gives the protein CASSSQYRDNEQFF. The chain joins TRBV5-4 to TRBJ2-1; D is unclear. The CDR3 loop spans 14 amino acids. V gave up 5 bases and J gave up 5 bases, with 14 bases separating them. CDR1 and CDR2 from the germline V gene are SGHNT and YYREEE (reference sequence).

The chain is built from TRBV6-2 or TRBV6-3 and TRBJ2-7; TRBD2 matches 15 bases. This CDR3 is built from 16 residues. The trim removed 4 bases at V and 4 bases at J, leaving 5 bases unmatched. Germline assignment: CDR1 MNHEY and CDR2 SVGEGT. The CDR3 region has the DNA TGTGCCAGCAGTTCTGGGACTAGCGGGAGGAGGTACGAGCAGTACTTC. It codes for CASSSGTSGRRYEQYF.

The gene calls are TRBV7-2 and TRBJ2-3; D gene ambiguous. CDR1 is SGHTA and CDR2 is FQGNSA in the germline V gene. V lost 4 bases to trimming and J lost 4 bases, with 9 bases between them. CDR3 length: 13 residues. CDR3 sequence reads: CASSSRSPDTQYF. CDR3 nucleotides: TGTGCCAGCAGCTCCAGATCCCCAGATACGCAGTATTTT.

The chain uses TRBV25-1 and TRBJ1-6; D unresolved. This CDR3 comprises 18 residues. With 1 base removed from V and 10 bases from J, the gap between germline ends came to 23 bases. Germline loops: CDR1 MGHDK, CDR2 SYGVNS. The CDR3 nucleotides are TGTGCCAGCAGTGAATGGGCCAGGACCCCTCGGTTTTGGTCACCCCTCCACTTT. Translation: CASSEWARTPRFWSPLHF. Complete variable domain (other parts from reference TRBV25-1 and TRBJ1-6): EADIYQTPRYLVIGTGKKITLECSQTMGHDKMYWYQQDPGMELHLIHYSYGVNSTEKGDLSSESTVSRIRTEHFPLTLESARPSHTSQYLCASSEWARTPRFWSPLHFGNGTRLTVT.

The chain is built from TRBV5-4 and TRBJ2-1; D ambiguous. Germline V gene data show CDR1 as SGHNT and CDR2 as YYREEE (reference sequence). This CDR3 has 15 amino acids. V lost 2 bases and J lost 5, with 14 bases in between. The CDR3 here is CASSFLLEADNEQFF. The CDR3 bases are TGTGCCAGCAGCTTTCTGCTCGAGGCCGACAATGAGCAGTTCTTC.

The chain links TRBV4-1 to TRBJ2-2; 9 bases line up with TRBD1. V was clipped by 4 bases and J by 0 bases; unmatched bases: 3. The CDR3 is 16 amino acids. CDR1 is MGHRA, CDR2 YSYEKL, per germline. The DNA of the CDR3 is TGCGCCAGCAGCCCGGGGGACAGGGCGAACACCGGGGAGCTGTTTTTT. This sequence encodes CASSPGDRANTGELFF.